The entry below describes one T cell receptor beta chain. Its antigen is as yet unknown. Naive CD8 cells comprised CD45RO-negative, CCR7-positively selected cells, excluding terminally differentiated effector memory CD45RA+ cells. This specimen comes from a study of shared clonotypes between healthy human individuals. The germline V and J ends were trimmed by 5 bases and 2 bases, with 16 bases remaining between them. The germline CDR1 and CDR2 sequences are MNHEY and SMNVEV (reference sequence). The CDR3 is made up of 15 amino acids. Replicate PCRs from sorted subsets contained approximately 200 ng DNA, which is tens of thousands of T cell genomes. Profiled with immunoSEQ multiplex PCR; TCRdb holds only in-frame clones, not every one. The sample has 550,000 to 650,000 clones, approximately 96% seen once. The study's findings and limits: The study found about 5% of naive CD4 clonotypes shared across a few donors. Depth was large, yet rarefaction showed that sorted-subset sequencing was incomplete.

This chain connects TRBV27 to TRBJ2-7; D is possibly TRBD1 (5 bases). This receptor was obtained from a woman in her 30s in good health. Sequencing was performed on naive CD8+ T cells sorted from blood. CDR3 nucleotide sequence: TGTGCCAGCAGTCCCCAGGGCGGAGTTCCCTACGAGCAGTACTTC. Translation: CASSPQGGVPYEQYF.